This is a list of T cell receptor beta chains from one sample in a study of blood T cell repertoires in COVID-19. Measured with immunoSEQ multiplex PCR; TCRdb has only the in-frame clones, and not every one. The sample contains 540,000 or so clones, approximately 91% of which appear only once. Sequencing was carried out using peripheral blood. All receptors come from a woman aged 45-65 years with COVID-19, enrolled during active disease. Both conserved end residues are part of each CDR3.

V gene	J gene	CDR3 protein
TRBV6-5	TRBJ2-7	CASSYSAGDSYEQYF
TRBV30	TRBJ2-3	CAWNINTDTQYF
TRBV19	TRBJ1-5	CASSHNRGNNQPQHF
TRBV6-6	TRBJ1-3	CASSYSNAENTIYF
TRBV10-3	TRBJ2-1	CAISESRGNYNEQFF
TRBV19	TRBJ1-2	CASSPRWQGKAGYTF
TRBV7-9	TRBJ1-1	CASSHTGGAGGNTEAFF
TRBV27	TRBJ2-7	CASSLLNRVGEQYF
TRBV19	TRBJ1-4	CASSDGQGRKLFF
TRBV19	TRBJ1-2	CASRPGESYGYTF
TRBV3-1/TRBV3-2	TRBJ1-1	CASSHRTEAFF
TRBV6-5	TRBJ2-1	CASSYGVRVNEQFF
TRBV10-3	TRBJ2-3	CAISESTQGASETDTQYF
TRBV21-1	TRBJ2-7	CASSKAARDTYEQYF
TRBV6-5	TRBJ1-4	CASSLGLVNEKLFF
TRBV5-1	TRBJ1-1	CASSLSNRVNTEAFF
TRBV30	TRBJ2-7	CAWDRGREQYF
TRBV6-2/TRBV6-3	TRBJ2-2	CASSLGGNTGELFF
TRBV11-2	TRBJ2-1	CASSRTGGPYNEQFF
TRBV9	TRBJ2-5	CASSERTGLAETQYF
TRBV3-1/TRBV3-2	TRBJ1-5	CASSQGGLEPQHF
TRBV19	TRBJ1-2	CASTNPAVDYGYTF
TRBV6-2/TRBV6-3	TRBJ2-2	CASSTLNTGELFF
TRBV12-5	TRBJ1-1	CASGGQGPLNTEAFF
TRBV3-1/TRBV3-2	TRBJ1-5	CASSHGQGGPYSNQPQHF
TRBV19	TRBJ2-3	CASSIDGTTDTQYF
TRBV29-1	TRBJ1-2	CSVLGRGYGYTF
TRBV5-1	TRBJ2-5	CASSFSQGALGETQYF
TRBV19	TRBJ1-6	CASSKGTGGFSSPLHF
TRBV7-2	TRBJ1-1	CASSSRQGGVMNTEAFF
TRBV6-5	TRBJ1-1	CASSTGLKAFF
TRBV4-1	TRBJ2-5	CASSRTAQETQYF
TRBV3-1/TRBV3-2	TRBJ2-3	CASSQDLNSDTQYF
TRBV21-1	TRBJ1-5	CASSKLRRGQTDPSNQPQHF
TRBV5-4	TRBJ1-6	CASSLQGRGDSPLHF
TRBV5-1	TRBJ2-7	CASSPGGSSYEQYF
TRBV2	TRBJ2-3	CASTVSTDTQYF
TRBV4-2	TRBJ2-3	CASSLYVGGTDTQYF
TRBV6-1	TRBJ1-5	CASSEEGGGNQPQHF
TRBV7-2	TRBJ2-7	CASSLAAVFYEQYF
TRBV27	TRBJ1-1	CASSLQGDPEAFF
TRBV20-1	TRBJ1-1	CSASGWLMNTEAFF
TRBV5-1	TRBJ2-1	CASSYGLSGVYNEQFF
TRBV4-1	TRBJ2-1	CASSRAGLVVNEQFF
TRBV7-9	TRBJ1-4	CASSSGQGSRGTNEKLFF
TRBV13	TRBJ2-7	CASGRGILEQYF
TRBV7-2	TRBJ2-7	CASSPRRGQYEQYF
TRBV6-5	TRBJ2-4	CASSYGTGDLNIQYF
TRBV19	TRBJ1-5	CASTSGGGLNQPQHF
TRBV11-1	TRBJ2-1	CASSPPTLSGEQFF
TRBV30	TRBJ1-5	CAWTRGFDQPQHF
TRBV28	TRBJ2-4	CASSLLGGEAKNIQYF
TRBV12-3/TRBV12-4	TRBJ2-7	CASSGTAVGEQYF
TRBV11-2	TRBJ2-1	CASSLGRTSGVEQFF
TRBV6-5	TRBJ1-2	CASNRQGSAYGYTF
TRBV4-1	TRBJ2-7	CASSQTRQPTYEQYF
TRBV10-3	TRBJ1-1	CAISESARVGSEAFF